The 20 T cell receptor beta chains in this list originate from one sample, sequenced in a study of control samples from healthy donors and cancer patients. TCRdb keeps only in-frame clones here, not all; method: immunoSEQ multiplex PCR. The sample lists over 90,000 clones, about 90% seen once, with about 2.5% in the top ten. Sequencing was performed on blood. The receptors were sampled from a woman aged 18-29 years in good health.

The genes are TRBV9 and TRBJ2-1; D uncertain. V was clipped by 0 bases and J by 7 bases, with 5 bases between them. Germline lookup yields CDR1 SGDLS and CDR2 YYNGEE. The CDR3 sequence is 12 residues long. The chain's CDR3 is CASSVAQNEQFF. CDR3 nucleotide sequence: TGTGCCAGCAGCGTAGCTCAGAATGAGCAGTTCTTC. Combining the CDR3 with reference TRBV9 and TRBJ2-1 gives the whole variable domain DSGVTQTPKHLITATGQRVTLRCSPRSGDLSVYWYQQSLDQGLQFLIQYYNGEERAKGNILERFSAQQFPDLHSELNLSSLELGDSALYFCASSVAQNEQFFGPGTRLTVL.

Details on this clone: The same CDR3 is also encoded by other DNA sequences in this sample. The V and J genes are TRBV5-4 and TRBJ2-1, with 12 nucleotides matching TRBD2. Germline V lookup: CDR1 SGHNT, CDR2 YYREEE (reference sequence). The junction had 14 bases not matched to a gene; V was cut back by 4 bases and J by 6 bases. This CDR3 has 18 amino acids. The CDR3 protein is CASSDRTSGIGFSNEQFF. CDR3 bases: TGTGCCAGCAGCGATAGGACTAGCGGGATTGGCTTCTCCAATGAGCAGTTCTTC.

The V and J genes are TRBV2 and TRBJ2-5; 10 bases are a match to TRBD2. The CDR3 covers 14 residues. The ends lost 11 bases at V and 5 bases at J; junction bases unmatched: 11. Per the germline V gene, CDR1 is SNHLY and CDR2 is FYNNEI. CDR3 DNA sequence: TGTGCCTCTCTCCTAGCGGGAGTCGGGGAGACCCAGTACTTC. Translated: CASLLAGVGETQYF.

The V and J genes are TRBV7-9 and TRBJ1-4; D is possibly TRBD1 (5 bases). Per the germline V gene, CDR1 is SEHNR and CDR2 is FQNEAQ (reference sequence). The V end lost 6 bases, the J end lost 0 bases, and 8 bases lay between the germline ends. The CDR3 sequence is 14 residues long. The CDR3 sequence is CASRQAATNEKLFF. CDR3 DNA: TGTGCCAGCAGACAGGCGGCAACTAATGAAAAACTGTTTTTT.

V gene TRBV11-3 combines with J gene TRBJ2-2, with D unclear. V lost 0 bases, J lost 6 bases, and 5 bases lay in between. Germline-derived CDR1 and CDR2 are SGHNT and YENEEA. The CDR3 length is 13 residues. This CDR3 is CASSLDHAGELFF. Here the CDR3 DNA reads TGTGCCAGCAGCTTAGATCACGCCGGGGAGCTGTTTTTT.

The CDR3 nucleotides are TGTGCCAGCAGTTGGTTGACCGGGGAGCTGTTTTTT. It specifies CASSWLTGELFF. The chain couples TRBV6-2 or TRBV6-3 to TRBJ2-2; D remains unclear. The germline V gene has CDR1 MNHEY and CDR2 SVGEGT. The V end lost 4 bases, the J end lost 5 bases, and 5 bases lay between the germline ends. The CDR3 sequence is 12 residues long.

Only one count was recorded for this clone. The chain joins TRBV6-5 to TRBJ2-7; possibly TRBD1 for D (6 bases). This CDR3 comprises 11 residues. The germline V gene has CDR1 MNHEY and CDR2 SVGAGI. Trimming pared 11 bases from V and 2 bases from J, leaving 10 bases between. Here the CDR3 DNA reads TGTGCCTCAGGGGCAACCTACGAGCAGTACTTC. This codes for CASGATYEQYF.

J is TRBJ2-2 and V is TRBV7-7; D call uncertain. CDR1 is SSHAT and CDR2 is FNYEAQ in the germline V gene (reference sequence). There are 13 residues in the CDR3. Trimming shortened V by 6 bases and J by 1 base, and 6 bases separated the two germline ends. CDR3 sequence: CASSVQNTGELFF. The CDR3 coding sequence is TGTGCCAGCAGTGTACAGAACACCGGGGAGCTGTTTTTT.

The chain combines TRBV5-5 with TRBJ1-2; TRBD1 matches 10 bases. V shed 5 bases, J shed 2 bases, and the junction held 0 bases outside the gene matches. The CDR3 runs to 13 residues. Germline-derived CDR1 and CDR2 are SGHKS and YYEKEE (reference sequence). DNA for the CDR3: TGTGCCAGCAGGGGACAGGGGAACTATGGCTACACCTTC. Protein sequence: CASRGQGNYGYTF. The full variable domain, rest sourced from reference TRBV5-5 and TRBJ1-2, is DAGVTQSPTHLIKTRGQQVTLRCSPISGHKSVSWYQQVLGQGPQFIFQYYEKEERGRGNFPDRFSARQFPNYSSELNVNALLLGDSALYLCASRGQGNYGYTFGSGTRLTVV.

CDR3 in DNA: TGTGCCTGGATCCGGCGGGGCAGGGGGCTTTATAATTCACCCCTCCACTTT. Amino acids: CAWIRRGRGLYNSPLHF. The chain joins TRBV30 to TRBJ1-6; 8 bases fit TRBD1. Germline assignment: CDR1 GTSNPN and CDR2 SVGIG (reference sequence). The CDR3 loop spans 17 amino acids. V gave up 4 bases and J gave up 4 bases; unmatched junction bases: 12. Filled out from reference TRBV30 and TRBJ1-6, the complete variable domain reads SQTIHQWPATLVQPVGSPLSLECTVEGTSNPNLYWYRQAAGRGLQLLFYSVGIGQISSEVPQNLSASRPQDRQFILSSKKLLLSDSGFYLCAWIRRGRGLYNSPLHFGNGTRLTVT.

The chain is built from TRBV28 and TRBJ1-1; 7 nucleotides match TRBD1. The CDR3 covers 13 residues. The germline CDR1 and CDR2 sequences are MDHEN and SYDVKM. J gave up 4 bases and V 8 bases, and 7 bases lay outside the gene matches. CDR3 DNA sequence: TGTGCCAGCTCCAACAGGGGACGCACTGAAGCTTTCTTT. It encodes CASSNRGRTEAFF.

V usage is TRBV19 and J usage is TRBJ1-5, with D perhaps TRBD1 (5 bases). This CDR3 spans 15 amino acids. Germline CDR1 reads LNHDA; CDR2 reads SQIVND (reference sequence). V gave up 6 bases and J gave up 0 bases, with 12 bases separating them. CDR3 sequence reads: CASSPSGHSNQPQHF. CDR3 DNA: TGTGCCAGTAGCCCCTCTGGACATAGCAATCAGCCCCAGCATTTT.

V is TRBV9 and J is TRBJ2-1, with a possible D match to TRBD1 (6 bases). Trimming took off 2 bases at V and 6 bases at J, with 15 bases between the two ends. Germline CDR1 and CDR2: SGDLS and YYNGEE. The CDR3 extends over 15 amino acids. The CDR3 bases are TGTGCCAGCAGCGTCAGAGACAGGATCTCCAATGAGCAGTTCTTC. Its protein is CASSVRDRISNEQFF.

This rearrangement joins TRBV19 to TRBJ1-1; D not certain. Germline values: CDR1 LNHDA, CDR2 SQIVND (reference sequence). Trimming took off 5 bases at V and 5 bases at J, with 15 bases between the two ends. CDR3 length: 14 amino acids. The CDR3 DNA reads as TGTGCCAGTAGTGTAACTAACAGTTGGACTGAAGCTTTCTTT. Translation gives CASSVTNSWTEAFF.

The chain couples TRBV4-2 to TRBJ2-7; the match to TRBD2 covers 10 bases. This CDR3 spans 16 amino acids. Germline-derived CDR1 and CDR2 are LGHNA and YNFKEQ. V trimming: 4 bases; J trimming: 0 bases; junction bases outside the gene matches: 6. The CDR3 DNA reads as TGTGCCAGCAGCCCTCACCCTAGCGGGAGCTCCTACGAGCAGTACTTC. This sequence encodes CASSPHPSGSSYEQYF.

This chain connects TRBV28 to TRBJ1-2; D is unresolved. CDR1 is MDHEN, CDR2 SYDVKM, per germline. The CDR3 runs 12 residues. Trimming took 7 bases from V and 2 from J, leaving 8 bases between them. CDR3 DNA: TGTGCCAGCATGATCATCAACTATGGCTACACCTTC. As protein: CASMIINYGYTF.

CDR3 protein: CASSQDAFTDTQYF. The CDR3 coding sequence is TGTGCCAGCAGCCAAGACGCCTTCACAGATACGCAGTATTTT. This sequence joins TRBV3-1 (or the pseudogene TRBV3-2) and TRBJ2-3; D is unclear. CDR1 is LGHDT and CDR2 is YNNKEL in the germline V gene (reference sequence). The CDR3 contains 14 residues. The V gene lost 0 bases and the J gene lost 2 bases, with 6 bases spanning the gap.

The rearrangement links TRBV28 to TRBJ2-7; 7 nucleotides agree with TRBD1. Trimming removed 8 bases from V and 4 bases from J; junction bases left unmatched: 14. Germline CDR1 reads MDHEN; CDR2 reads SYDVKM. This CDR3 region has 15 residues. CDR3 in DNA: TGTGCCAGCCCATCGACAGGGCCCTTCCATTACGAGCAGTACTTC. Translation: CASPSTGPFHYEQYF.

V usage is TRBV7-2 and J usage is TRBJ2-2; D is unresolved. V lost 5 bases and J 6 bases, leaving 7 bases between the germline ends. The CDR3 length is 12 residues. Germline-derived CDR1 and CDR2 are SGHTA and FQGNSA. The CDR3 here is CASSDQAGELFF. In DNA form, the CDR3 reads TGTGCCAGCAGCGACCAGGCCGGGGAGCTGTTTTTT.

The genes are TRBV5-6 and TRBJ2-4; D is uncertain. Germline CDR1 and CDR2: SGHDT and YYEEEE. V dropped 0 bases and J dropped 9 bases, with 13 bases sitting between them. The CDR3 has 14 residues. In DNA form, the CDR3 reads TGTGCCAGCAGCTTGGGAGCAAGAGGTACCATTCAGTACTTC. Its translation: CASSLGARGTIQYF.